This T cell receptor beta chain was observed in a study of cytomegalovirus exposure and HLA in healthy donors (dated by TCRdb to the late 2010s). Broadly, across the study: According to an earlier analysis of a few hundred of the donors, about 180 million T cells yielded roughly 110 million unique TCR beta sequences and approximately 300 Gb of sequence data. Four to six DR-DQ haplotypes were handled as single units for association and clustering, since linkage in the cohort was strong. The study was designed to test whether signatures of past pathogen exposure could be identified by cataloging public T cell receptors. Alongside the repertoire data, information on donor age, sex, ethnicity and CMV serostatus was compiled. Approximately 300 gigabases of sequencing data and tens of millions of unique TCR sequences made up an early release that covered fewer than 650 HLA-typed donors. An earlier analysis of several hundred of the donors used high-throughput TCR beta sequencing to judge whether each TCR beta V gene segment behaved as functional or pseudogenic. High-throughput TCR immunosequencing, statistical association of individual TCRs with disease status, and machine learning were combined to predict cytomegalovirus infection status. Of the roughly 430 genotyped donors, over 65% fell in the genetic ancestry cluster associated with self-reported Caucasian donors. All discovery cohort repertoires had been generated using a single sequencing platform. A later genetic analysis used genome-wide SNP genotypes for about 60% of the 666 donors, treating that subset as a discovery cohort. To study patterns of TCR occurrence, a later analysis re-analyzed previously published TCR beta repertoires from several hundred donors and added high-resolution HLA genotyping. Rather than drawing on any new phenotypic data, the later analysis identified candidate immune exposures from TCR beta sequences and the way those sequences occurred across donors. On average, roughly 200,000 unique TCR beta nucleotide sequences were sequenced per donor among 300 to 500 genotyped donors of the cohort, with roughly 18% of those sequences being non-productive. HLA typing included class I and class II loci at four-digit resolution. Using immunosequencing, the study profiled T cell repertoires from some 670 subjects and related those repertoires to cytomegalovirus serostatus. Typing coverage varied by locus: roughly 620-640 donors for A, B, C, DRB1 and DQB1; roughly 520 for DQA1; approximately 570 for DPA1; 450 to 480 for DPB1. A separate validation cohort of about 110 different subjects was used in addition to the 666-subject first cohort. Points the paper makes about the study in general: An earlier analysis of around 600 of the donors showed that most TCR beta V segments appeared in productive rearrangements either about 87% or about 30% of the time, which broadly matched IMGT annotations. CMV serostatus was the only immune exposure information available for the cohort. Most CMV-associated TCR beta chains appeared to be HLA-restricted in a later analysis, and the HLA associations seemed to be driven largely by CMV exposure. The authors suggested that the approach could potentially be generalized to other disease states and immunological phenotypes. While some public TCRs were present in many individuals, most TCR sequences turned up only very rarely across donors. HLA typing was unavailable for some donors at each locus, so association tests used only the typed subset. A later genetic analysis associated a missense DCLRE1C variant with V-gene and J-gene trimming of TCR beta chains, and an independent cohort replicated the association. In a later analysis, several top co-occurrence clusters were reported to appear linked to parvovirus B19, influenza, CMV and Epstein-Barr virus. The earlier analysis of almost 600 of the donors excluded over 15 rarely observed V segments, including chromosome 9 orphons, because counts were too low. A further reported finding was that TCR beta sequences accurately predicted the HLA-A and HLA-B alleles for most subjects in the first cohort. In a later analysis, about 17,000 TCR beta sequences were associated with specific HLA alleles at a false discovery rate of 0.05. In vitro tests confirmed that three of the cytomegalovirus-associated TCR beta chains recognize cytomegalovirus antigens. A cluster of highly shared sequence variants was judged likely to be a technical artifact of the sequencing pipeline. In the study, 150 to 200 TCR beta chains were listed as associated with cytomegalovirus. The classifier was reported to diagnose cytomegalovirus status with high specificity and sensitivity in both the original cohort and the validation cohort. Assigning TCR associations to individual alleles was difficult when HLA alleles, especially DR and DQ, strongly co-occurred. The 87-base-pair reads could not distinguish some IMGT-functional V segments, including TRBV6-2 and TRBV6-3, so those segments were excluded. In this cohort, only TCR beta chains were sequenced, and detectable features were limited by the absence of alpha or paired-chain data. A later genetic analysis reported fewer N-insertions in productive TCRs among donors in an Asian-associated ancestry cluster than the roughly 620-donor mean. Linkage disequilibrium might explain the correlated functional status among segregating V segments, but an unknown experimental factor could not be ruled out. Sequencing depth was assumed to be roughly uniform across donors in the presence/absence analyses, though that assumption may not hold. A later analysis found that HLA-associated TCR beta chains were more clonally expanded and had lower generation probabilities than equally common non-associated chains. In a later analysis, the rate of TCR association differed among HLA loci, with DRB1 alleles having the most associated TCRs and HLA-C alleles having the fewest.

The CDR3 has 16 amino acids, counting the end cysteine and phenylalanine. CDR3 DNA is the only sequence kept; it has 48 bases, read in frame from the first base. As encoded in the germline V gene, CDR1 is MGHDK while CDR2 is SYGVNS. Trimming costs V 3 bases and J 7 bases, and their ends lie 18 bases apart. As to this clone: Its antigen is unknown. Base quality data are lacking; no much larger clone is found one base away.

The library was built by means of the immunoSEQ multiplex PCR assay. For the multiplex PCR, a mixture combining 60 forward primers for TCR Vbeta segments and 13 reverse primers for TCR Jbeta segments was used. The CDR3 region of rearranged TCR beta genes was amplified from genomic DNA with a multiplex PCR assay. Amplified TCR beta libraries were sequenced as 87-base-pair reads on the Illumina HiSeq System. The authors' analysis ran thus. In a later analysis, some 80 million unique TCR beta chains were counted across the 500 to 850 repertoires, and roughly 11 million of these chains were shared by at least two donors. Raw reads were error-corrected and collapsed into unique sequences with a nearest-neighbor algorithm that merged closely related sequences to remove PCR and sequencing errors. CDR3 sequences were aligned to IMGT reference sequences to assign V, D and J gene segments. For a sequence to be retained, a match of at least six nucleotides was required to both a V gene segment and a J gene segment. A rearrangement was called productive if the CDR3 had no stop codons and remained in frame with V and J, and every other rearrangement was called non-productive. CDR3 was defined by IMGT convention, running from the second conserved V-encoded cysteine to the conserved J-encoded phenylalanine. The earlier analysis of about 530 of the donors excluded any sequence lacking an unambiguous match to a single V gene segment. In an earlier analysis of 450 to 750 of the donors, a V segment was called functional when productive rearrangements were above 56.7%, and segregating when the standard deviation between donors exceeded 5%. A statistical classification framework was built to diagnose cytomegalovirus status from the catalog of TCR beta chain sequences. V and J gene assignment, in a later analysis, came from comparing TCR nucleotide sequences with IMGT/GENE-DB human TR gene sequences. A later analysis assigned CDR3 sequences and most-parsimonious VDJ recombination scenarios with the TCRdist pipeline. In a later analysis, each TCR beta chain was defined by its CDR3 amino acid sequence together with its V-gene family, and reads without a unique V-gene family were excluded. As a way to deal with suspected cross-contamination and a sequencing artifact, a later analysis dropped more than 500 nucleotide sequences that were highly shared and had low generation probability. A later analysis calculated a clonal expansion index for each public chain from normalized within-repertoire ranks of inferred template counts. In a later analysis, generation probabilities were computed with a VDJ recombination model fitted to out-of-frame rearrangements, and the resulting probabilities were checked against IGoR. In a later analysis, TCR-TCR, TCR-HLA and TCR-CMV co-occurrence was scored with hypergeometric tests, and a repertoire-size bias correction was applied to TCR pairs. To estimate false discovery rates, a later analysis permuted the HLA or CMV assignments 20 times. In a later analysis, co-occurring TCRs were grouped using DBSCAN, and TCRdist sequence similarity was added for clustering within HLA-allele-positive subsets. Repertoires with fewer than 30,000 or more than 120,000 public chains, plus five repertoires with anomalous nucleotide sharing, were excluded from co-occurrence clustering. TCRdb mirrors the immuneACCESS table, restricted to in-frame sequences. Some clones are absent from its copies; in checked studies, under half trace to an unresolved V gene, and the reason for the others is unknown. V and J calls plus clone size are reproduced from that table; the DNA served to infer D and trimming. For this sample there are approximately 120,000 clones; more than 65% appear just once. 13% of the sample goes to the ten largest clones.

The cohort was made up of about 670 healthy bone marrow donors. Cohort members were all nominally healthy when sampled, although unrecorded immune exposures were likely present. The donor was CMV seropositive and was included in the group of 300 or so seropositive cohort members. A peripheral blood sample was collected from each donor, and TCR beta sequencing was performed on peripheral blood mononuclear cells. The Qiagen DNeasy Blood Extraction Kit was used to extract genomic DNA from the blood cell samples. The material sequenced was PBMCs. The source of this sequence is a woman in her forties in good health and CMV-seropositive. The chain joins TRBV25-1 to TRBJ1-4; a tentative D call is TRBD1 (6 bases match). The CDR3 region has the sequence CASSEHREKISEKLFF. The DNA reads as follows: TGTGCCAGCAGTGAGCACAGGGAGAAGATTAGTGAAAAACTGTTTTTT.